This passage covers 27 T cell receptor beta chains from one sample sequenced in a study of CD8 T cells in ankylosing spondylitis. Overall study results and limits: A motif in TCR beta, a set of under ten highly homologous variants, appeared characteristic of ankylosing spondylitis blood.

TCRdb called the 5' RACE reads again in MiXCR, with one record for every CDR3 protein. The sample records around 770,000 distinct CDR3 sequences, about 20% being singletons. Which antigens these TCRs recognize remains unknown. Input material: blood, either unsorted or a sorted T cell fraction (not recorded which). The receptors were gathered from a male donor with ankylosing spondylitis.

This clonotype was seen only a few times. CDR3 in DNA: TGTGCCAGCAAAGAAGGCCCCAATGCGGGGCAGCCCCAGCATTTT. It codes for CASKEGPNAGQPQHF. The chain joins TRBV6-1 to TRBJ1-5; no reliable D call. CDR1 is MNHNS, CDR2 SASEGT, per germline. V was clipped by 7 bases and J by 7 bases, with 20 bases between them. The CDR3 is made up of 15 amino acids.

In its sample, this clonotype was seen a few times. The chain combines TRBV4-2 with TRBJ2-1; the D gene is possibly TRBD2 (6 bases). The V and J ends lost 0 bases and 3 bases respectively, with 12 bases between them. Germline CDR1 reads LGHNA; CDR2 reads YNFKEQ. The CDR3 spans 16 residues. The CDR3 protein is CASSQDGGGNYNEQFF. The CDR3 DNA reads TGTGCCAGCAGCCAAGATGGGGGAGGTAACTACAATGAGCAGTTCTTC.

The chain links TRBV3-1 to TRBJ2-1; a weak D match, TRBD2 (6 bases). There are 13 residues in the CDR3. From germline, CDR1 is LGHDT and CDR2 YNNKEL (reference sequence). Trimming cost V 7 bases and J 3 bases, with 10 bases left between them. DNA for the CDR3: TGTGCCAGCACCGGGGGAGTCTACAATGAGCAGTTCTTC. Protein sequence: CASTGGVYNEQFF.

CDR3 bases: TGTGCCAGCATTGGAGAGAGCACAGATACGCAGTATTTT. It yields the protein CASIGESTDTQYF. This chain links TRBV21-1 with TRBJ2-3. TRBV21-1 is reported as a pseudogene. The CDR3 covers 13 residues.

This chain joins TRBV20-1 and TRBJ1-5; D may be TRBD1 (5 bases). V was trimmed by 4 bases and J by 11 bases, leaving 21 bases between them. Germline lookup yields CDR1 DFQATT and CDR2 SNEGSKA (reference sequence). The CDR3 has 14 residues. The CDR3 region has the DNA TGCAGTGCTACTCTCGACAGATACCCCGAGTCCCAGCATTTT. This gives the protein CSATLDRYPESQHF.

This clonotype has just a few counts. The CDR3 nucleotides are TGTGCCAGCAGTAGATCGACTAGCGGGTTTTGGGATGCAGAGCAGTTCTTC. Its protein is CASSRSTSGFWDAEQFF. The chain joins TRBV27 to TRBJ2-1; 10 nucleotides align to TRBD2. CDR3 length equals 17 residues. Germline CDR1 is MNHEY and CDR2 is SMNVEV (reference sequence). V lost 5 bases, J lost 10 bases, and 17 bases stayed unmatched.

This clonotype has more than one count but fewer than ten. This chain connects TRBV15 to TRBJ2-7; D might be TRBD1 (6 bases). The CDR3 totals 14 residues. Between the trimmed V and J ends, which lost 4 bases and 2 bases, there was a span of 12 bases. CDR1 is LNHNV, CDR2 YYDKDF, per germline (reference sequence). The CDR3 DNA reads as TGTGCCACCAGCAAACCGGACAGCCCCTACGAGCAGTACTTC. Translated: CATSKPDSPYEQYF.

This clonotype has ten or more counts. The gene calls are TRBV28 and TRBJ2-7, with D perhaps given as TRBD1 or TRBD2 (5 bases each). The CDR3 runs 14 residues. Germline V gives CDR1 MDHEN, CDR2 SYDVKM. Trimming pared 2 bases from V and 3 bases from J, leaving 11 bases between. The CDR3 sequence: CASSLVGRNYEQYF. Written as DNA, the CDR3 is TGTGCCAGCAGTTTAGTGGGACGGAACTACGAGCAGTACTTC.

To note about this clonotype: An end of the junction does not agree with germline; a read error may underlie this. This sequence joins TRBV12-3 or TRBV12-4 and TRBJ2-3, with 11 bases lining up with TRBD2. The CDR3 spans 15 residues. The CDR3 protein is CASRLAGGRSDTQYF. The DNA of the CDR3 is TGTGCCAGCAGGTTAGCGGGAGGGCGGTCAGATACGCAGTATTTT.

This clonotype was detected a few times. The V and J genes are TRBV5-1 and TRBJ2-1; TRBD2 matches 14 bases. Germline assignment: CDR1 SGHRS and CDR2 YFSETQ. V lost 4 bases, J lost 4 bases, and 13 bases stayed unmatched. The CDR3 loop spans 19 amino acids. CDR3 coding DNA: TGCGCCAGCAGCGATACCGCCGCGACTAGCGGGGGGGGTTACAATGAGCAGTTCTTC. This codes for CASSDTAATSGGGYNEQFF.

V and J are TRBV5-8 and TRBJ2-7; D gene uncertain. The V gene lost 2 bases and the J gene lost 0 bases, with 15 bases spanning the gap. Germline V gene lookup returns CDR1 SGHTS and CDR2 YDEGEE. The CDR3 consists of 16 residues. The CDR3 region has the DNA TGTGCCAGCAGCTTCCCCGACATCGCCCCCTCCTACGAGCAGTACTTC. Protein sequence: CASSFPDIAPSYEQYF. The full variable domain, rest sourced from reference TRBV5-8 and TRBJ2-7, is EAGVTQSPTHLIKTRGQQATLRCSPISGHTSVYWYQQALGLGLQFLLWYDEGEERNRGNFPPRFSGRQFPNYSSELNVNALELEDSALYLCASSFPDIAPSYEQYFGPGTRLTVT.

V and J are TRBV7-2 and TRBJ2-1; 11 positions agree with TRBD2. V lost 1 base to trimming and J lost 7 bases; unmatched junction nucleotides: 3. CDR1 is SGHTA and CDR2 is FQGNSA in the germline V gene. The CDR3 runs 15 residues. CDR3 amino acids: CASSLVVAGGNEQFF. The DNA for the CDR3 is TGTGCCAGCAGCTTAGTGGTAGCGGGAGGGAATGAGCAGTTCTTC.

This clonotype was seen many times. The chain combines TRBV12-3 or TRBV12-4 with TRBJ2-7; D gene uncertain. Trimming cost V 3 bases and J 2 bases, with 8 bases left between them. The CDR3 loop spans 13 amino acids. CDR3: CASSFAGTYEQYF. Written as DNA, the CDR3 is TGTGCCAGCAGTTTCGCCGGAACCTACGAGCAGTACTTC.

The J gene is TRBJ1-4, the V gene TRBV27; 9 nucleotides match TRBD1. Germline V gene data show CDR1 as MNHEY and CDR2 as SMNVEV (reference sequence). The CDR3 spans 14 residues. V gave up 5 bases and J gave up 7 bases; unmatched junction bases: 5. DNA for the CDR3: TGTGCCAGCAGTCTACAGGGGGCGCGTGAAAAACTGTTTTTT. Translated, it gives CASSLQGAREKLFF.

As for this clonotype: A much larger clonotype is one base distant, so this may be a read error. The chain combines TRBV28 with TRBJ1-5; TRBD1 might be the D (6 bases). The V gene lost 3 bases and the J gene lost 9 bases, with 30 bases spanning the gap. Germline V gene data show CDR1 as MDHEN and CDR2 as SYDVKM. CDR3 length: 19 amino acids. The CDR3 here is CASSLPGGFQGEVGRPQHF. In DNA form, the CDR3 reads TGTGCCAGCAGTTTGCCCGGGGGCTTTCAGGGAGAGGTAGGGCGGCCCCAGCATTTT.

This clonotype was found a few times. This sequence joins TRBV3-1 and TRBJ2-2, with D perhaps matching TRBD1 (5 bases). CDR1 and CDR2 (germline): LGHDT, YNNKEL (reference sequence). Trimming took 0 bases from V and 5 from J, leaving 16 bases between them. CDR3 size: 17 residues. The CDR3 loop reads CASSQDRQTGSTGELFF. In DNA, the CDR3 is TGTGCCAGCAGCCAAGATCGACAGACTGGAAGTACCGGGGAGCTGTTTTTT.

Only a few counts were recorded for this clonotype. V and J are TRBV15 and TRBJ2-3; 14 nucleotides agree with TRBD2. The V segment lost 3 bases and the J segment 2 bases; nucleotides outside the gene matches: 7. Germline V CDR1 and CDR2: LNHNV, YYDKDF (reference sequence). The length of the CDR3 is 18 residues. CDR3 in DNA: TGTGCCACCAGCAGGGCTTTGACTAGCGGGGGGGTCACAGATACGCAGTATTTT. Its protein product is CATSRALTSGGVTDTQYF. Based on the CDR3 plus reference TRBV15 and TRBJ2-3, the full variable domain is DAMVIQNPRYQVTQFGKPVTLSCSQTLNHNVMYWYQQKSSQAPKLLFHYYDKDFNNEADTPDNFQSRRPNTSFCFLDIRSPGLGDTAMYLCATSRALTSGGVTDTQYFGPGTRLTVL.

V is TRBV3-1 and J is TRBJ2-7; D might be TRBD1 (6 bases). The CDR3 contains 15 residues. Germline V gives CDR1 LGHDT, CDR2 YNNKEL (reference sequence). V lost 3 bases, J lost 0 bases, and 12 bases lay in between. CDR3 loop: CASSHPDRISYEQYF. CDR3 nucleotides: TGTGCCAGCAGCCATCCAGACAGGATCTCCTACGAGCAGTACTTC.

This clonotype was observed a handful of times. V gene TRBV12-3 or TRBV12-4 combines with J gene TRBJ1-2; D may be TRBD1 (5 bases). CDR3 length: 13 amino acids. The V and J ends lost 6 bases and 5 bases respectively, with 13 bases between them. The CDR3 coding sequence is TGTGCCAGCAGCTTGCGACAGCCTTATGGCTACACCTTC. It codes for CASSLRQPYGYTF.

The chain links TRBV29-1 to TRBJ1-2; D might be TRBD1 (5 bases). The CDR3 has 12 residues. V was cut by 7 bases and J by 8 bases, with 17 bases left in between. The germline V gene has CDR1 SQVTM and CDR2 ANQGSEA. The CDR3 sequence: CSGWDSLWGYTF. CDR3 in DNA: TGCAGCGGATGGGACTCACTGTGGGGCTACACCTTC. Using reference TRBV29-1 and TRBJ1-2 for the parts outside the CDR3, the full variable domain is SAVISQKPSRDICQRGTSLTIQCQVDSQVTMMFWYRQQPGQSLTLIATANQGSEATYESGFVIDKFPISRPNLTFSTLTVSNMSPEDSSIYLCSGWDSLWGYTFGSGTRLTVV.

The chain links TRBV11-2 to TRBJ1-2; weak D call: TRBD1 (6 bases). Between the trimmed V and J ends, which lost 5 bases and 0 bases, there was a span of 19 bases. The germline V gene has CDR1 SGHAT and CDR2 FQNNGV. There are 17 residues in the CDR3. CDR3 bases: TGTGCCAGCAGCCTCATTGGACAGCCCTACCCTAACTATGGCTACACCTTC. It translates to CASSLIGQPYPNYGYTF.

The chain uses TRBV27 and TRBJ2-1; 11 positions agree with TRBD2. Trimming at V came to 6 bases and at J to 4 bases, leaving 5 bases not matched to a gene. Germline-derived CDR1 and CDR2 are MNHEY and SMNVEV (reference sequence). The CDR3 consists of 15 residues. CDR3 sequence reads: CASSASGRIYNEQFF. CDR3 in DNA: TGTGCCAGCAGCGCTAGCGGGAGGATATACAATGAGCAGTTCTTC.

This chain uses TRBV18 with TRBJ2-4, with D possibly matching TRBD2 (6 bases). Germline V CDR1 and CDR2: KGHSH, LQKENI. V was shortened by 0 bases and J by 1 base, with 10 bases between the two germline ends. This CDR3 contains 16 residues. CDR3 nucleotide sequence: TGTGCCAGCTCACCACCAGGAGGAGGGGCCAAAAACATTCAGTACTTC. Its translation: CASSPPGGGAKNIQYF.

This sequence joins TRBV20-1 and TRBJ2-7, with TRBD2 as a possible D gene (5 bases). Trimming cost V 0 bases and J 0 bases, with 12 bases left between them. Looked up from germline, CDR1 is DFQATT and CDR2 is SNEGSKA (reference sequence). The CDR3 spans 15 residues. The CDR3 nucleotides are TGCAGTGCTAGAGAGACTATTTCCATCTCCTACGAGCAGTACTTC. Encoded protein: CSARETISISYEQYF.

This clonotype was counted many times. This chain links TRBV20-1 with TRBJ1-2, with 8 bases aligning to TRBD1. Unmatched junction bases numbered 4, after V lost 1 base and J lost 0 bases. Germline CDR1 and CDR2: DFQATT and SNEGSKA (reference sequence). The CDR3 is 15 amino acids. This chain's CDR3 is CSARGTGTANYGYTF. The CDR3 nucleotides are TGCAGTGCTAGAGGGACAGGGACGGCTAACTATGGCTACACCTTC.

This clonotype has just a few counts. The V call is TRBV9, the J call TRBJ2-1; the match to TRBD2 covers 9 bases. The CDR3 length is 14 residues. Per the germline V gene, CDR1 is SGDLS and CDR2 is YYNGEE. Trimming cost V 0 bases and J 9 bases; bases outside gene matches: 4. As DNA, the CDR3 is TGTGCCAGCAGCGTAGAGCGGGGGGAGAGTGAGCAGTTCTTC. Its protein product is CASSVERGESEQFF.

This clonotype was seen many times. The V gene is TRBV7-9, the J gene TRBJ2-7, with D perhaps given as TRBD1 or TRBD2 (5 bases each). Germline CDR1 reads SEHNR; CDR2 reads FQNEAQ (reference sequence). CDR3 length: 15 amino acids. V was pared by 4 bases and J by 2 bases, with 15 bases between. The CDR3 protein is CASSSHRDPTYEQYF. The CDR3 region has the DNA TGTGCCAGCAGCTCCCACCGGGACCCGACCTACGAGCAGTACTTC. Full variable domain (missing parts from reference TRBV7-9 and TRBJ2-7): DTGVSQNPRHKITKRGQNVTFRCDPISEHNRLYWYRQTLGQGPEFLTYFQNEAQLEKSRLLSDRFSAERPKGSFSTLEIQRTEQGDSAMYLCASSSHRDPTYEQYFGPGTRLTVT.